The 7 T cell receptor beta chains given below trace back to one sample, sequenced in a study of breast tumors, draining lymph nodes, adjacent tissues. Breast cancer patients provided tissue from their axillary draining lymph nodes. TCRdb used MiXCR to reprocess the multiplex PCR reads, holding one entry per CDR3 protein. In the table there are over 200,000 distinct CDR3 sequences, 32% of which are singletons. The sample comprised axillary lymph node tissue. These receptors were collected from a female donor with breast cancer. Some clones in this sample may be carry-over from other donors' samples.

The table lists this clonotype with a few counts. This may be a read error, as it is one base from a much larger clone. The rearrangement links TRBV20-1 to TRBJ2-1, with TRBD2 matching over 15 bases. Germline CDR1 reads DFQATT; CDR2 reads SNEGSKA (reference sequence). V dropped 3 bases and J dropped 7; count of bases not matched to a gene: 7. The CDR3 contains 16 residues. The CDR3 loop is CSARGLAGGTGNEQFF. CDR3 sequence (DNA): TGCAGTGCTAGGGGACTAGCGGGAGGCACGGGGAATGAGCAGTTCTTC.

This clonotype was recorded many times. This chain connects TRBV24-1 to TRBJ2-2, with D possibly being TRBD2 (6 bases). CDR3 length: 13 residues. The ends were cut back, 10 bases at V and 4 bases at J, with 12 bases in the middle. Germline lookup yields CDR1 KGHDR and CDR2 SFDVKD. DNA for the CDR3: TGTGCCACTCGACTAGACCTCACCGGGGAGCTGTTTTTT. This gives the protein CATRLDLTGELFF.

This clonotype has more than one count but fewer than ten. The V gene is TRBV6-5, the J gene TRBJ2-1; D is ambiguous. The CDR3 is 15 residues long. Trimming stripped 0 bases from V and 1 base from J, with 7 bases between. In germline, CDR1 is MNHEY, CDR2 SVGAGI. This CDR3 reads CASSYSGVSYNEQFF. The CDR3, as DNA: TGTGCCAGCAGTTACTCTGGGGTTTCCTACAATGAGCAGTTCTTC.

The V and J genes are TRBV19 and TRBJ2-3; weak D call: TRBD2 (7 bases). The germline gives CDR1 LNHDA, CDR2 SQIVND (reference sequence). The CDR3 spans 16 residues. V was shortened by 7 bases and J by 4 bases, with 21 bases between the two germline ends. CDR3 residues: CASKTSTGGDADTQYF. In DNA form, the CDR3 reads TGTGCCAGTAAGACTAGCACGGGGGGCGATGCAGATACGCAGTATTTT.

This clonotype was seen at least ten times. The chain has TRBV10-3 and TRBJ2-7; TRBD2 aligns across 10 bases. This CDR3 is 14 amino acids long. Per germline, CDR1 ENHRY and CDR2 SYGVKD. The V segment lost 4 bases and the J segment 0 bases; nucleotides outside the gene matches: 0. CDR3 DNA sequence: TGTGCCATCAGTGGGACTAGCGGCTCCTACGAGCAGTACTTC. Encoded protein: CAISGTSGSYEQYF.

The rearrangement uses TRBV2 and TRBJ1-2, with 11 bases identical to TRBD1. Germline lookup yields CDR1 SNHLY and CDR2 FYNNEI. This CDR3 is built from 14 residues. The junction had 2 bases not matched to a gene; V was cut back by 4 bases and J by 4 bases. CDR3 sequence: CASSGGQGAYGYTF. DNA for the CDR3: TGTGCCAGCAGTGGAGGACAGGGGGCCTATGGCTACACCTTC.

This clonotype has a count of ten or more. The rearrangement links TRBV25-1 to TRBJ2-1; TRBD1 might be the D (5 bases). The germline V gene encodes CDR1 MGHDK and CDR2 SYGVNS. CDR3 length: 11 amino acids. V gave up 7 bases and J gave up 9 bases, with 10 bases separating them. CDR3 DNA sequence: TGTGCCAGCATGATTCAGGGTGAGCAGTTCTTC. Translated: CASMIQGEQFF. The complete variable domain, with remaining parts taken from reference TRBV25-1 and TRBJ2-1, reads EADIYQTPRYLVIGTGKKITLECSQTMGHDKMYWYQQDPGMELHLIHYSYGVNSTEKGDLSSESTVSRIRTEHFPLTLESARPSHTSQYLCASMIQGEQFFGPGTRLTVL.